This T cell receptor (beta chain) was sequenced for a study of identical twins. Notes on the study in general: For out-of-frame alpha sequences shared by twins, low generation probability was in excess. There were fewer insertions in abundant cord blood beta clonotypes, but memory repertoires showed no such pattern.

In this sample, this clonotype turned up many times. The antigen is undetermined. CDR3 length: 15 residues. With 1 base clipped from V and 1 base from J, the junction kept 0 bases outside the gene matches. In germline, CDR1 is SQVTM, CDR2 ANQGSEA. Unique molecular identifiers were present on the cDNA, and a universal primer site came from template switching. TCRdb independently ran MiXCR on the 5' RACE reads; one entry per CDR3 protein. The sample has 450,000 to 500,000 distinct CDR3 sequences; roughly an eighth are singletons. This sample also appeared in a second study, on yellow fever vaccine responses in identical twins.

V usage is TRBV29-1 and J usage is TRBJ2-1; TRBD2 matches at 11 bases. The sequenced sample was CD4+ T cells sorted from blood. The sequence was collected from a woman aged 18-29 years in good health. CDR3 region: CSVEGTSGSYNEQFF. The CDR3, as DNA: TGCAGCGTTGAAGGGACTAGCGGGTCCTACAATGAGCAGTTCTTC.